Listed below are T cell receptor beta chains from one sample, sequenced in a study of vaccination effects on CD4 cells after COVID-19. Antigens of these TCRs are unknown. TCRdb's copy holds only in-frame clones and misses some; the assay was immunoSEQ multiplex PCR. The table lists over 45,000 clones, about three quarters of them singletons. Sequencing was performed on CD4+ T cells from PBMCs cultured without peptide, taken before COVID-19 vaccination. These receptor sequences come from a human donor who received a COVID-19 vaccine. CDR3s include the opening cysteine and the closing phenylalanine or tryptophan. A D gene is named only where the DNA matches it firmly. Expanded clones are given a class, and other clones once, few, many or no size at all.

D,J,size,length,V,CDR3,DNA
NA,TRBJ2-5,NA,14,TRBV6-5,CASQMGGVQETQYF,TGTGCCAGCCAGATGGGGGGAGTCCAAGAGACCCAGTACTTC
TRBD2,TRBJ2-2,once,16,TRBV30,CAWSLAGGSNTGELFF,TGTGCCTGGAGTTTAGCGGGGGGTTCGAACACCGGGGAGCTGTTTTTT
TRBD2,TRBJ2-2,NA,17,TRBV4-1,CASSQGGRGGLTGELFF,TGCGCCAGCAGCCAAGGGGGACGGGGGGGCCTCACCGGGGAGCTGTTTTTT
TRBD2,TRBJ2-3,NA,15,TRBV24-1,CATAIAGGLGDTQYF,TGTGCCACAGCTATAGCGGGGGGGCTCGGAGATACGCAGTATTTT
NA,TRBJ1-4,NA,14,TRBV5-1,CASTPTGTNEKLFF,TGCGCCAGCACGCCAACGGGAACTAATGAAAAACTGTTTTTT
NA,TRBJ2-1,few,15,TRBV9,CASSAGTWDVGEQFF,TGTGCCAGCAGTGCCGGGACATGGGATGTGGGTGAGCAGTTCTTC
NA,TRBJ2-2,NA,11,TRBV5-3,CPHPGRGELFF,TGTCCCCACCCGGGGCGGGGGGAGCTGTTTTTT
NA,TRBJ2-5,once,17,TRBV24-1,CATSESGASKSPETQYF,TGTGCCACCAGTGAGTCGGGAGCCTCCAAATCTCCGGAGACCCAGTACTTC
NA,TRBJ1-5,few,12,TRBV5-8,CASSRAMEPQHF,TGTGCCAGCAGCCGTGCAATGGAGCCCCAGCATTTT
NA,TRBJ2-1,NA,13,TRBV12-3/TRBV12-4,CASSSYRENEQFF,TGTGCCAGCAGTTCCTACAGGGAGAATGAGCAGTTCTTC
NA,TRBJ2-3,NA,15,TRBV11-3,CASSLSAGQQDTQYF,TGTGCCAGCAGCTTAAGCGCAGGCCAGCAAGATACGCAGTATTTT